This T cell receptor beta chain was identified during a study of T cells after yellow fever vaccination. General observations from the study: Most primary-vaccination clones reappeared after the booster (about 97% CD4, 88% CD8).

This clonotype has ten or more counts. Antigen unknown. TCRdb passed the 5' RACE reads through MiXCR, listing each CDR3 protein once. The sample contains 300,000 to 450,000 distinct CDR3 sequences, roughly 6.1% of which appear only once. Germline V gene lookup returns CDR1 LGHNA and CDR2 YSLEER. CDR3 length equals 16 residues. Trimming removed 0 bases at V and 5 bases at J, with 16 bases between. The origin of this receptor is a man younger than 40 who received the YFV17D yellow fever vaccine. The material sequenced was PBMCs, taken 5 days after the yellow fever booster vaccination. The chain links TRBV4-3 to TRBJ1-1, with D possibly TRBD1 on 5 matching bases. This CDR3 reads CASSQDPASWGTEAFF. For the CDR3, the DNA is TGCGCCAGCAGCCAAGACCCGGCAAGCTGGGGGACTGAAGCTTTCTTT.